Listed here is a single TCR beta chain. The record originates from a study of blood T cell repertoires in COVID-19. Turning to the study itself: Some COVID-19 samples were acute and others convalescent; all came from the United States, Italy and Spain.

Assay used: immunoSEQ multiplex PCR; TCRdb lists only in-frame clones, some missing. The table lists more than 85,000 clones, approximately 89% of them singletons, with about 1% in the top ten. The V end was cut by 3 bases, the J end by 0 bases, with 12 bases between. This CDR3 comprises 16 residues. Per the germline V gene, CDR1 is LNHDA and CDR2 is SQIVND (reference sequence). Sequencing was performed on peripheral blood. The source is a man between 60 and 75 years old with acute or convalescent COVID-19. The chain links TRBV19 to TRBJ2-1, with D possibly being TRBD1 (6 bases). The CDR3 loop is CASSMTGVSSYNEQFF. CDR3 nucleotides: TGTGCCAGTAGTATGACAGGCGTGAGCTCCTACAATGAGCAGTTCTTC.